The 15 T cell receptor beta chains below all came from one sample that was sequenced in a study of cytomegalovirus exposure and HLA in healthy donors. Both 60 Vbeta primers and 13 Jbeta primers went into the PCR. Only in-frame clones appear in the TCRdb table, and some are missing; sequencing was by immunoSEQ multiplex PCR. The sample holds over 25,000 clones. The sample comprised PBMCs. All receptors derive from a man aged 25 to 40 in good health and CMV-seronegative.

The genes are TRBV7-2 and TRBJ2-5; D possibly corresponds to TRBD1 (5 bases). Between the trimmed V and J ends, which lost 2 bases and 5 bases, there was a span of 12 bases. This CDR3 comprises 14 residues. CDR1 SGHTA and CDR2 FQGNSA come from the germline V gene. The CDR3 coding sequence is TGTGCCAGCAGCTTATTACCCAGGGTGGAGACCCAGTACTTC. Its translation: CASSLLPRVETQYF.

J is TRBJ1-6 and V is TRBV6-1; 9 positions match TRBD1. V was pared by 3 bases and J by 9 bases, with 15 bases of the junction left unmatched. The CDR3 contains 18 residues. CDR1 and CDR2 (germline): MNHNS, SASEGT. The CDR3 spells CASSDHLSRQGGGSPLHF. The CDR3 DNA reads TGTGCCAGCAGTGATCACCTCTCTCGACAGGGGGGCGGTTCACCCCTCCACTTT.

The rearrangement links TRBV19 to TRBJ2-1; 15 bases are shared with TRBD2. Germline V CDR1 and CDR2: LNHDA, SQIVND (reference sequence). The length of the CDR3 is 14 residues. V lost 3 bases to trimming and J lost 10 bases; unmatched junction nucleotides: 1. CDR3 protein: CASSMGLAGGEQFF. The CDR3 DNA reads as TGTGCCAGTAGTATGGGACTAGCGGGGGGAGAGCAGTTCTTC.

The chain employs TRBV30 and TRBJ1-6; D unresolved. Deletions cut 0 bases from V and 0 bases from J, with 12 bases between. Germline V gene lookup returns CDR1 GTSNPN and CDR2 SVGIG (reference sequence). The CDR3 consists of 17 residues. CDR3 sequence: CAWSVQLISSYNSPLHF. The CDR3, as DNA: TGTGCCTGGAGTGTACAATTGATTTCCTCCTATAATTCACCCCTCCACTTT.

V usage is TRBV7-2 and J usage is TRBJ2-5; D is perhaps TRBD1 (6 bases). This CDR3 has 13 residues. CDR1 is SGHTA and CDR2 is FQGNSA in the germline V gene. The V end was cut by 4 bases, the J end by 7 bases, with 13 bases between. Here the CDR3 DNA reads TGTGCCAGCAGCTCCGGACAGCAGGGGACCCAGTACTTC. It is translated as CASSSGQQGTQYF.

The rearrangement links TRBV6-1 to TRBJ1-2; D possibly corresponds to TRBD1 (5 bases). The ends were cut back, 8 bases at V and 2 bases at J, with 12 bases in the middle. Germline V gene data show CDR1 as MNHNS and CDR2 as SASEGT. The CDR3 runs 13 residues. This CDR3 is CASADNFNYGYTF. CDR3 coding DNA: TGTGCCAGCGCGGACAACTTCAACTATGGCTACACCTTC.

The chain is built from TRBV5-4 and TRBJ2-3; TRBD2 aligns across 8 bases. The CDR3 runs 15 residues. The germline gives CDR1 SGHNT, CDR2 YYREEE (reference sequence). V lost 7 bases and J lost 3; bases outside the gene matches: 10. The CDR3 protein is CASGPGLGGTDTQYF. CDR3 nucleotide sequence: TGTGCCAGCGGGCCGGGACTAGGAGGGACAGATACGCAGTATTTT.

CDR3: CASSEAGTGGYEQYF. CDR3 bases: TGTGCCAGCAGTGAAGCCGGGACAGGGGGCTACGAGCAGTACTTC. This chain links TRBV6-1 with TRBJ2-7; 11 bases line up with TRBD1. Germline values: CDR1 MNHNS, CDR2 SASEGT. The CDR3 covers 15 residues. The trim removed 0 bases at V and 3 bases at J, leaving 1 base unmatched.

CDR3 loop: CASSYSYRANYEQYF. CDR3 bases: TGTGCCAGCAGTTACTCGTACAGGGCTAACTACGAGCAGTACTTC. The rearrangement links TRBV6-5 to TRBJ2-7, with TRBD1 as a possible D gene (6 bases). Germline CDR1 reads MNHEY; CDR2 reads SVGAGI. The V end lost 0 bases, the J end lost 3 bases, and 12 bases lay between the germline ends. This CDR3 comprises 15 residues.

The chain recombines TRBV21-1 with TRBJ1-1. TRBV21-1 is reported as a pseudogene. The CDR3 covers 13 residues. The CDR3 reads CASSLTGRAEAFF. CDR3 nucleotide sequence: TGTGCCAGCAGTCTTACAGGGAGGGCTGAAGCTTTCTTT.

V is TRBV7-9 and J is TRBJ1-2, with 7 positions matching TRBD1. V lost 3 bases and J lost 7; bases outside the gene matches: 5. Germline CDR1 SEHNR, CDR2 FQNEAQ (reference sequence). This CDR3 is built from 13 residues. CDR3 in amino acids: CASSFEGAGGYTF. For the CDR3, the DNA is TGTGCCAGCAGCTTTGAGGGGGCTGGTGGCTACACCTTC.

V and J are TRBV2 and TRBJ2-7, with 8 bases identical to TRBD2. Germline V gives CDR1 SNHLY, CDR2 FYNNEI. The CDR3 sequence is 13 residues long. Unmatched junction bases numbered 10, after V lost 9 bases and J lost 6 bases. The CDR3 DNA follows: TGTGCCAGTCTCGGGGGGGCCGGGGGCGAGCAGTACTTC. It encodes CASLGGAGGEQYF.

The chain joins TRBV27 to TRBJ1-2; perhaps TRBD1 as D (5 bases). V lost 2 bases and J lost 8, with 12 bases in between. The CDR3 extends over 13 amino acids. Germline CDR1 reads MNHEY; CDR2 reads SMNVEV (reference sequence). The CDR3, as DNA: TGTGCCAGCAGTTTAAGGGCAGGGATCGGCTACACCTTC. Amino acid sequence: CASSLRAGIGYTF.

J is TRBJ2-4 and V is TRBV15, with 13 bases matching TRBD2. The CDR3 is 17 residues long. V trimming: 2 bases; J trimming: 12 bases; junction bases outside the gene matches: 13. In germline, CDR1 is LNHNV, CDR2 YYDKDF (reference sequence). The CDR3 here is CATSRQNLGLAGAYQYF. CDR3 in DNA: TGTGCCACCAGCAGACAAAACCTCGGACTAGCGGGAGCTTATCAGTACTTC. The full variable domain, completed using reference TRBV15 and TRBJ2-4, is DAMVIQNPRYQVTQFGKPVTLSCSQTLNHNVMYWYQQKSSQAPKLLFHYYDKDFNNEADTPDNFQSRRPNTSFCFLDIRSPGLGDTAMYLCATSRQNLGLAGAYQYFGAGTRLSVL.

V is TRBV4-1 and J is TRBJ2-7, with 9 bases identical to TRBD1. Germline trimming cut 1 base from V and 5 bases from J; bases unmatched to any gene: 12. CDR1 is MGHRA, CDR2 YSYEKL, per germline. The CDR3 extends over 17 amino acids. The CDR3 coding sequence is TGCGCCAGCAGCCAAGCCCTGAAGGGACAGGGCGTCGACGAGCAGTACTTC. Translating gives CASSQALKGQGVDEQYF.